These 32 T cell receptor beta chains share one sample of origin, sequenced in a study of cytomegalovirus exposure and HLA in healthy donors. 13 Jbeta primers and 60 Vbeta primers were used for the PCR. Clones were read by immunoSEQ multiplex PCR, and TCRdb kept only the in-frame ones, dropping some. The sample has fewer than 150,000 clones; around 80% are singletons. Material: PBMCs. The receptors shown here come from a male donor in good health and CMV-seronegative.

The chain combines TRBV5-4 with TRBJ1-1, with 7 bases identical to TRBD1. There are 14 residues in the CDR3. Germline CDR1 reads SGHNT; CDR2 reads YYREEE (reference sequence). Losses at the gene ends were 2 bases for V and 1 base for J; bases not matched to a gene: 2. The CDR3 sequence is CASSFGQANTEAFF. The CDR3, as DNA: TGTGCCAGCAGCTTCGGACAGGCGAACACTGAAGCTTTCTTT. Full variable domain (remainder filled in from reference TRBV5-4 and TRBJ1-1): ETGVTQSPTHLIKTRGQQVTLRCSSQSGHNTVSWYQQALGQGPQFIFQYYREEENGRGNFPPRFSGLQFPNYSSELNVNALELDDSALYLCASSFGQANTEAFFGQGTRLTVV.

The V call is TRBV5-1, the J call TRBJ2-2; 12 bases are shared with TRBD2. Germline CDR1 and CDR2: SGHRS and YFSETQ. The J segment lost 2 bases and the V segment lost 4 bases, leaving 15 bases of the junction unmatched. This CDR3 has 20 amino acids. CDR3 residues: CASSPGGGLAGLRNTGELFF. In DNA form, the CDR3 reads TGCGCCAGCAGCCCCGGGGGCGGACTAGCGGGGCTTCGAAACACCGGGGAGCTGTTTTTT. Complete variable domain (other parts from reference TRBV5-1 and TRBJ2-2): KAGVTQTPRYLIKTRGQQVTLSCSPISGHRSVSWYQQTPGQGLQFLFEYFSETQRNKGNFPGRFSGRQFSNSRSEMNVSTLELGDSALYLCASSPGGGLAGLRNTGELFFGEGSRLTVL.

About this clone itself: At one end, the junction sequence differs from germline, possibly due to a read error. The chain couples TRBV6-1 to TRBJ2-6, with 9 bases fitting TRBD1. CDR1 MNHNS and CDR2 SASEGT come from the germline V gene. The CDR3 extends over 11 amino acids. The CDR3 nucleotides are TGTGCCAGCCGTACAGGGGGCAACCTGGCTTTC. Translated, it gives CASRTGGNLAF.

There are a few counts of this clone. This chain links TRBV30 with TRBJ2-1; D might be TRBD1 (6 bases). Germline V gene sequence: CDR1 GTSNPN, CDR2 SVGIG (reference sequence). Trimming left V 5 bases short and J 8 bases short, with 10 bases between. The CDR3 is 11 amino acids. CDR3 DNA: TGTGCCTGGGAACAGGGTTATGAGCAGTTCTTC. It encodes CAWEQGYEQFF.

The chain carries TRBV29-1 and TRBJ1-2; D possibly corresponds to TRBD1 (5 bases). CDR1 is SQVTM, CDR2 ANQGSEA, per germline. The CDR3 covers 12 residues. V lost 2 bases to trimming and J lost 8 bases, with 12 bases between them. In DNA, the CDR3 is TGCAGCGTTGAAACAGGCTACCTAGGCTACACCTTC. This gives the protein CSVETGYLGYTF.

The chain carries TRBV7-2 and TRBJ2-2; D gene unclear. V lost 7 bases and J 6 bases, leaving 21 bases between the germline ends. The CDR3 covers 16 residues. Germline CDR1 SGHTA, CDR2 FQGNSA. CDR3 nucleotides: TGTGCCAGCACCCTAAGTCGTAGTCTGAAATCCGGGGAGCTGTTTTTT. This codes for CASTLSRSLKSGELFF.

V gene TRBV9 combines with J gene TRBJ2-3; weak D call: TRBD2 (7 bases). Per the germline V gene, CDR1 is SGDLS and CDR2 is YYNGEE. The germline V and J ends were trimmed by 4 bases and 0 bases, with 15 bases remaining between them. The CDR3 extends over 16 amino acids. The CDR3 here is CASSPQGGVSTDTQYF. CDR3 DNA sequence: TGTGCCAGCAGCCCACAAGGGGGGGTTAGCACAGATACGCAGTATTTT. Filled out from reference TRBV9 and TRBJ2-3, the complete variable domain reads DSGVTQTPKHLITATGQRVTLRCSPRSGDLSVYWYQQSLDQGLQFLIQYYNGEERAKGNILERFSAQQFPDLHSELNLSSLELGDSALYFCASSPQGGVSTDTQYFGPGTRLTVL.

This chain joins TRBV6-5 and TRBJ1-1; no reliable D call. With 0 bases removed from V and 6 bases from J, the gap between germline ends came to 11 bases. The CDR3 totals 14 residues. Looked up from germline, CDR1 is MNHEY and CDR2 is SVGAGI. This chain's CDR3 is CASSYSRRVPEAFF. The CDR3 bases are TGTGCCAGCAGTTACTCGAGGCGGGTACCTGAAGCTTTCTTT.

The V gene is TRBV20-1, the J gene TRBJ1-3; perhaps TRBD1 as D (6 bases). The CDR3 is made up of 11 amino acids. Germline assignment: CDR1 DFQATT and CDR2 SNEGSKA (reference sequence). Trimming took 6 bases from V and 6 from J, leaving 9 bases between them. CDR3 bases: TGCAGTGCCCGGGACAAAAACACCATATATTTT. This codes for CSARDKNTIYF.

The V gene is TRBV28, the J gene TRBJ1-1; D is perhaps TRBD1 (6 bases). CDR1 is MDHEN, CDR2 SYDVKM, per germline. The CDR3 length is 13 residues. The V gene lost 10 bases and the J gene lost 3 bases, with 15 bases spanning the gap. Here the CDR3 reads CATTRGGHTEAFF. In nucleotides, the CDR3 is TGTGCCACCACTAGGGGGGGACACACTGAAGCTTTCTTT.

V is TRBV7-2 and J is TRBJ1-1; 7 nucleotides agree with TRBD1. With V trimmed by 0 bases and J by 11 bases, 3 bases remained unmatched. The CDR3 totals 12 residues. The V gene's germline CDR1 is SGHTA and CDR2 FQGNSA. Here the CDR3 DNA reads TGTGCCAGCAGCTTAGCGGGCAGGGGGGCTTTCTTT. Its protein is CASSLAGRGAFF.

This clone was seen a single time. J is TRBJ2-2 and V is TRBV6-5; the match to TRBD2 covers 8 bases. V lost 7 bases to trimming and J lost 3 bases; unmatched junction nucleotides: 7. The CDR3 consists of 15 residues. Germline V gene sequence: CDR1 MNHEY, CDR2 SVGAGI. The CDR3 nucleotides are TGTGCCAGCACCCCCCGCGGGGGGCACACCGGGGAGCTGTTTTTT. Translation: CASTPRGGHTGELFF.

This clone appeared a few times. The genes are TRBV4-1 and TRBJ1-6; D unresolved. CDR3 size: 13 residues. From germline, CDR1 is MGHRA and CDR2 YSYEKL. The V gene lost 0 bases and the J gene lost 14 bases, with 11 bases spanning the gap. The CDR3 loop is CASSQEGPSALHF. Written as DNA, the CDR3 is TGCGCCAGCAGCCAAGAGGGCCCCTCGGCCCTCCACTTT.

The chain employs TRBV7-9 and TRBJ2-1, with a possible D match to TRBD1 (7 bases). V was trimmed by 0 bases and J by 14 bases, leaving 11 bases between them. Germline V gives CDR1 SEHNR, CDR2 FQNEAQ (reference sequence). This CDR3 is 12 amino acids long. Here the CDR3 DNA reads TGTGCCAGCAGCTTAGCATCCAGGGGGGAGTTCTTC. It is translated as CASSLASRGEFF.

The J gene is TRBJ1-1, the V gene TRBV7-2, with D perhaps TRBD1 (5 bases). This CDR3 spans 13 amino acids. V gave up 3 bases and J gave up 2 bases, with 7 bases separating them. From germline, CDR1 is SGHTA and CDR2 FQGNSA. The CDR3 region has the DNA TGTGCCAGCAGCTTCGGGGGTAACACTGAAGCTTTCTTT. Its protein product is CASSFGGNTEAFF.

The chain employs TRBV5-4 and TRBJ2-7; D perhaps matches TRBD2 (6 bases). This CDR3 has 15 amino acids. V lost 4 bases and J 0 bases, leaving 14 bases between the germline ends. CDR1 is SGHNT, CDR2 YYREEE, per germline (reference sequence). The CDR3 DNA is TGTGCCAGCAGCCGGGACTGGCGGAGCTCCTACGAGCAGTACTTC. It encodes CASSRDWRSSYEQYF.

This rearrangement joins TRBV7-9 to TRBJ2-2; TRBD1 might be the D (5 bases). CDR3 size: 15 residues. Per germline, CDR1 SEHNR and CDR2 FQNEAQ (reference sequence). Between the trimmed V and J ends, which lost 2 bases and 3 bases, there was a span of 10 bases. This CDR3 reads CASSLLTGYTGELFF. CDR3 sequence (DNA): TGTGCCAGCAGCTTACTTACAGGATACACCGGGGAGCTGTTTTTT.

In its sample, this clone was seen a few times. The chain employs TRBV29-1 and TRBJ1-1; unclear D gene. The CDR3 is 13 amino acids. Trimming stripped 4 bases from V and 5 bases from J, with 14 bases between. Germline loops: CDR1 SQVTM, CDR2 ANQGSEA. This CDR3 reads CSVGPQFNTEAFF. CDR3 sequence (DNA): TGCAGCGTTGGTCCACAGTTTAATACTGAAGCTTTCTTT.

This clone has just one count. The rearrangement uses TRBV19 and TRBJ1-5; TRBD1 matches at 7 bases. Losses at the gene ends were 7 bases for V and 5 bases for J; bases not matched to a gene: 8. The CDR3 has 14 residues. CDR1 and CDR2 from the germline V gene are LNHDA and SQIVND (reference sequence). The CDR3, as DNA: TGTGCCAGTACGAAAGAGGGGGCCCATCAGCCCCAGCATTTT. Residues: CASTKEGAHQPQHF.

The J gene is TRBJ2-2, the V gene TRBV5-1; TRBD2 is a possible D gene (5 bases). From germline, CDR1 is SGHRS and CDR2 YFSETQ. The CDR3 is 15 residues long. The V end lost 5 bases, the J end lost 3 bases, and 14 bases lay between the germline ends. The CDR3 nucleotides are TGCGCCAGCAGTTCATACGGGATCTACACCGGGGAGCTGTTTTTT. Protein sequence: CASSSYGIYTGELFF.

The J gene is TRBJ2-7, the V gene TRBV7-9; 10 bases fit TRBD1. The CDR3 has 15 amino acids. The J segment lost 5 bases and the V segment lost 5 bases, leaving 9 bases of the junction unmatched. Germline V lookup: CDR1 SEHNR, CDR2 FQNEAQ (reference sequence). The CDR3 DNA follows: TGTGCCAGCAGCCTATACCGGGACAGGGGCAACGAGCAGTACTTC. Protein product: CASSLYRDRGNEQYF.

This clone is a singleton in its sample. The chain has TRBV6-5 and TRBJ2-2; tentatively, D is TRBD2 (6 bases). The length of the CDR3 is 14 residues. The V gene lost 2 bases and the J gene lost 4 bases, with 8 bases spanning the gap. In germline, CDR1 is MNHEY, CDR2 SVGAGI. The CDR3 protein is CASSYQEGTGELFF. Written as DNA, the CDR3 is TGTGCCAGCAGTTACCAGGAGGGCACCGGGGAGCTGTTTTTT.

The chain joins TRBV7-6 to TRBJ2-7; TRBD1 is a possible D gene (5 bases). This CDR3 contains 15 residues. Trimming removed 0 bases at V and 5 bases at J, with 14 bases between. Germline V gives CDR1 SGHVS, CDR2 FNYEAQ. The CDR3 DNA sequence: TGTGCCAGCAGCTTAGCTCGGCAGGGAATGAACGAGCAGTACTTC. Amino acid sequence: CASSLARQGMNEQYF.

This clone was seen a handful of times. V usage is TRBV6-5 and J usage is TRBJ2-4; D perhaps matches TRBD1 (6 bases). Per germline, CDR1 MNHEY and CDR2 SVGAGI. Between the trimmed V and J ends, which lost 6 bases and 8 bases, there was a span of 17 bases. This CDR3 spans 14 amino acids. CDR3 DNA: TGTGCCAGCAGGTCCGACAGGTTAACGGACATTCAGTACTTC. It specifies CASRSDRLTDIQYF.

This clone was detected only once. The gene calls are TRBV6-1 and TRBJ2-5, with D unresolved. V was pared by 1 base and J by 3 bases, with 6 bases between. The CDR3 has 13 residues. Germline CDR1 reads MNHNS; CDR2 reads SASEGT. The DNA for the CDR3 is TGTGCCAGCAGTGAAGAAACGGAAGAGACCCAGTACTTC. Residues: CASSEETEETQYF.

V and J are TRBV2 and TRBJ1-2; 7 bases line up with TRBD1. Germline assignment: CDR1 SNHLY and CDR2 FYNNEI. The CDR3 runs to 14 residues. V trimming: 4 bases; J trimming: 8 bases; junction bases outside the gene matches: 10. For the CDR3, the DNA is TGTGCCAGCAGTGCTGAGAACGCAGGGGGAGGCTACACCTTC. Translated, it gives CASSAENAGGGYTF.

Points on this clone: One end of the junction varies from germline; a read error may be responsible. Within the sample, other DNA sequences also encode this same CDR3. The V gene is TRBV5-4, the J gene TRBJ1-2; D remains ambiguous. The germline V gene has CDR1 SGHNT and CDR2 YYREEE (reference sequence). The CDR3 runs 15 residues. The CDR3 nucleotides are TGTGCCAGCAGCTTGGCCGGGTCCTCCTACTACGGCTACACCTTC. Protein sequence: CASSLAGSSYYGYTF.

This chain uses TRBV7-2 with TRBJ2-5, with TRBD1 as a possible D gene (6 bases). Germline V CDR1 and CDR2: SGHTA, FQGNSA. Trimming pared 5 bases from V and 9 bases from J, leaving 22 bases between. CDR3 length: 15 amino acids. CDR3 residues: CASSLDQGPRLAQYF. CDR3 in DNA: TGTGCCAGCAGCCTAGATCAGGGGCCCCGGTTGGCCCAGTACTTC. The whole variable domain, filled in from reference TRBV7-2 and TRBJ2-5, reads GAGVSQSPSNKVTEKGKDVELRCDPISGHTALYWYRQSLGQGLEFLIYFQGNSAPDKSGLPSDRFSAERTGGSVSTLTIQRTQQEDSAVYLCASSLDQGPRLAQYFGPGTRLLVL.

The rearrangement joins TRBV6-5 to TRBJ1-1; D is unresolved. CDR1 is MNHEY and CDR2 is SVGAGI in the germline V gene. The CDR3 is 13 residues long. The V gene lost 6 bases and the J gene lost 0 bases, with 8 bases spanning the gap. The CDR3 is CASSVALNTEAFF. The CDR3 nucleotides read TGTGCCAGCAGCGTAGCCTTGAACACTGAAGCTTTCTTT.

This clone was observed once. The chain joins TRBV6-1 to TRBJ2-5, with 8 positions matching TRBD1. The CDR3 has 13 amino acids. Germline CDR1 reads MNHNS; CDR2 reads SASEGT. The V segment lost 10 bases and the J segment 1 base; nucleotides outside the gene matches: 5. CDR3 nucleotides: TGTGCCACCCGCCAGGGGGCCCAAGAGACCCAGTACTTC. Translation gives CATRQGAQETQYF.

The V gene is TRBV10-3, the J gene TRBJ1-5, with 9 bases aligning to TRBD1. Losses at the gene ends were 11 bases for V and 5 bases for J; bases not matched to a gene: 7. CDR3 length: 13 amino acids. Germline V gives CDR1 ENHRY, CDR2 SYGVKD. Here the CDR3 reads CAARDREDQPQHF. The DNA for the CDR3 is TGTGCCGCCCGGGACAGGGAGGATCAGCCCCAGCATTTT.

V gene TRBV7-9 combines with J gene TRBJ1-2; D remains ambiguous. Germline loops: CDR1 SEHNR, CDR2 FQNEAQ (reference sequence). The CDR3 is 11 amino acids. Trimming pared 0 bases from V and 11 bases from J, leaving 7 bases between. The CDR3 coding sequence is TGTGCCAGCAGCTTAGCGACGAGGTACACCTTC. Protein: CASSLATRYTF.